A single sample is the source of the 5 T cell receptor beta chains below, sequenced in a study of blood T cell repertoires in COVID-19. Sequencing was performed with immunoSEQ multiplex PCR; in TCRdb, only in-frame clones are kept and a portion is missing. The sample lists fewer than 200,000 clones, approximately 80% seen once, with approximately 8.6% in the top ten. Sequencing was carried out using peripheral blood. The origin of the receptors is a woman aged 45-65 years with active or convalescent COVID-19.

This clone was counted only a few times. Written as DNA, the CDR3 is TGTGCCAGCAGTTTGAGGCGGCTCTATGGCTACACCTTC. Translated, it gives CASSLRRLYGYTF. The chain joins TRBV12-3 or TRBV12-4 to TRBJ1-2; the D is unclear. Deletions cut 3 bases from V and 4 bases from J, with 9 bases between. There are 13 residues in the CDR3.

Only one count was recorded for this clone. The chain carries TRBV5-1 and TRBJ1-1; 8 bases fit TRBD1. Germline CDR1 SGHRS, CDR2 YFSETQ. The CDR3 is 16 residues long. Trimming at V came to 4 bases and at J to 5 bases, leaving 13 bases not matched to a gene. The CDR3 here is CASSPGQGALVTEAFF. The CDR3 nucleotides are TGCGCCAGCAGCCCCGGGCAGGGGGCGTTAGTGACTGAAGCTTTCTTT. Together with reference TRBV5-1 and TRBJ1-1, the CDR3 gives the full variable domain: KAGVTQTPRYLIKTRGQQVTLSCSPISGHRSVSWYQQTPGQGLQFLFEYFSETQRNKGNFPGRFSGRQFSNSRSEMNVSTLELGDSALYLCASSPGQGALVTEAFFGQGTRLTVV.

The chain has TRBV7-2 and TRBJ2-1, with TRBD2 matching over 13 bases. The CDR3 has 16 residues. CDR1 and CDR2 (germline): SGHTA, FQGNSA. The V gene end was trimmed by 0 bases and the J gene end by 7 bases; junction bases not matched to a gene: 3. The CDR3 loop reads CASSLATSGGRNEQFF. DNA for the CDR3: TGTGCCAGCAGCTTAGCGACTAGCGGGGGGAGGAATGAGCAGTTCTTC.

This clone was counted only a few times. J is TRBJ2-7 and V is TRBV6-6; D is perhaps TRBD2 (5 bases). V was cut by 5 bases and J by 3 bases, with 14 bases left in between. Per germline, CDR1 MNHNY and CDR2 SVGAGI (reference sequence). The CDR3 is made up of 14 amino acids. The CDR3 coding sequence is TGTGCCAGCAGTCCCCTAGCTGTGCTCTACGAGCAGTACTTC. It translates to CASSPLAVLYEQYF.

Comments on this clone: Compared with germline, one end of the junction differs, possibly owing to a read error. The chain has TRBV11-2 and TRBJ1-2, with 8 positions matching TRBD1. CDR3 length: 14 residues. Germline CDR1 is SGHAT and CDR2 is FQNNGV. The CDR3 DNA reads TGTGCCAGCAGCTTAGTGGACAGGGACAACTACTACTTCTTC. Translated, it gives CASSLVDRDNYYFF. Together with reference TRBV11-2 and TRBJ1-2, the CDR3 gives the full variable domain: EAGVAQSPRYKIIEKRQSVAFWCNPISGHATLYWYQQILGQGPKLLIQFQNNGVVDDSQLPKDRFSAERLKGVDSTLKIQPAKLEDSAVYLCASSLVDRDNYYFFGSGTRLTVV.